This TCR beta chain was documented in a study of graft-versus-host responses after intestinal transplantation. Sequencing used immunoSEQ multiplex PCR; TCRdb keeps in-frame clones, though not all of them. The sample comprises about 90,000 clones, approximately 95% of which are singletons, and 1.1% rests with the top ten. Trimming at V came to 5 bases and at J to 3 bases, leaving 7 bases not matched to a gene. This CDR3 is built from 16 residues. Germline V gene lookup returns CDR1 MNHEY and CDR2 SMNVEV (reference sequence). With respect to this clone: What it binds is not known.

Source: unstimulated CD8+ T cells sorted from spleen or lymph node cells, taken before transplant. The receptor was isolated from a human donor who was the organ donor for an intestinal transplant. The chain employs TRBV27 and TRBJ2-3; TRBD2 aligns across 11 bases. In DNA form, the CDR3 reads TGTGCCAGCAGTCATAGCGGGAGGGGGGTAACAGATACGCAGTATTTT. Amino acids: CASSHSGRGVTDTQYF.